Listed below are T cell receptor beta chains from one sample, sequenced in a study of T cells expressing NK-cell markers. TCRdb reprocessed the 5' RACE reads and reports one entry per CDR3 protein, with no DNA. There are about 160,000 distinct CDR3 sequences in the sample, with roughly 20% held by the top ten. Specimen: blood T cells: a sorted CD56 or NKG2C T cell subset, CD4+ or CD8+ T cells, or bulk PBMC T cells (not recorded which). These receptors were taken from a woman aged 18 to 69 in good health. Both conserved end residues are part of each CDR3.

v_gene: TRBV5-7; j_gene: TRBJ1-1; CDR3aa: CASTDDRALNLNTEAFF
v_gene: TRBV20-1; j_gene: TRBJ1-1; CDR3aa: CSAGAATNTEAFF
v_gene: TRBV5-1; j_gene: TRBJ2-5; CDR3aa: CASSSTSGRASETQYF
v_gene: TRBV7-3; j_gene: TRBJ2-5; CDR3aa: CASSLKAQTTSGRASGETQYF
v_gene: TRBV5-5; j_gene: TRBJ1-2; CDR3aa: CASSSQGAGGYGYTF
v_gene: TRBV5-1; j_gene: TRBJ2-1; CDR3aa: CASSYDRLAGAEQFF
v_gene: TRBV20-1; j_gene: TRBJ2-6; CDR3aa: CSAVKRTGANVLTF
v_gene: TRBV2; j_gene: TRBJ2-5; CDR3aa: CASRLDIDRLQETQYF
v_gene: TRBV11-2; j_gene: TRBJ1-1; CDR3aa: CASSLLGEAFF
v_gene: TRBV7-8; j_gene: TRBJ2-4; CDR3aa: CASSTGTSGSYRYF
v_gene: TRBV4-2; j_gene: TRBJ2-1; CDR3aa: CASSQVLAGDNEQFF
v_gene: TRBV20-1; j_gene: TRBJ2-1; CDR3aa: CSARGGLAGVRNEQFF
v_gene: TRBV7-8; j_gene: TRBJ1-2; CDR3aa: CASSLWQGDHYGYTF
v_gene: TRBV7-8; j_gene: TRBJ1-3; CDR3aa: CASSPDRVGGNTIYF
v_gene: TRBV20-1; j_gene: TRBJ1-5; CDR3aa: CSARVDGDYSNQPQHF
v_gene: TRBV20-1; j_gene: TRBJ2-5; CDR3aa: CSADVRLVKRETQYF
v_gene: TRBV30; j_gene: TRBJ2-2; CDR3aa: CAWGRELNTGELFF
v_gene: TRBV6-5; j_gene: TRBJ2-1; CDR3aa: CASSYKKSSGPKGQFF
v_gene: TRBV9; j_gene: TRBJ2-1; CDR3aa: CASSGGLASSYNEQFF
v_gene: TRBV12-3/TRBV12-4; j_gene: TRBJ1-5; CDR3aa: CASNNRGQPQHF
v_gene: TRBV5-1; j_gene: TRBJ2-1; CDR3aa: CASSPGQTSNEQFF
v_gene: TRBV9; j_gene: TRBJ1-1; CDR3aa: CASSVAPLGGANTEAFF
v_gene: TRBV19; j_gene: TRBJ2-3; CDR3aa: CASSIGGRVRDTQYF
v_gene: TRBV30; j_gene: TRBJ2-7; CDR3aa: CAWSVYNYEQYF
v_gene: TRBV27; j_gene: TRBJ2-5; CDR3aa: CASSPIETQYF
v_gene: TRBV29-1; j_gene: TRBJ2-1; CDR3aa: CSVDRPGQRNEQFF
v_gene: TRBV9; j_gene: TRBJ2-3; CDR3aa: CASRSRSGEGRNTQYF
v_gene: TRBV6-1; j_gene: TRBJ2-2; CDR3aa: CASNIEGATGELFF
v_gene: TRBV27; j_gene: TRBJ2-1; CDR3aa: CASSLSGVGRQFF
v_gene: TRBV6-1; j_gene: TRBJ2-2; CDR3aa: CASIGRELYTGELFF
v_gene: TRBV7-3; j_gene: TRBJ2-1; CDR3aa: CASSLGLGQFF
v_gene: TRBV2; j_gene: TRBJ1-2; CDR3aa: CASSSDRGSFYGYTF
v_gene: TRBV15; j_gene: TRBJ2-3; CDR3aa: CATSAPLVTDTQYF
v_gene: TRBV18; j_gene: TRBJ1-6; CDR3aa: CASSPTSGFNSPLHF
v_gene: TRBV10-3; j_gene: TRBJ2-5; CDR3aa: CAISEPPGQGRETQYF
v_gene: TRBV24-1; j_gene: TRBJ2-7; CDR3aa: CATSAGGFAGVSYEQYF
v_gene: TRBV30; j_gene: TRBJ1-1; CDR3aa: CAWSSGQGRDRGTEAFF
v_gene: TRBV5-1; j_gene: TRBJ1-1; CDR3aa: CASSSKTGGVTEAFF
v_gene: TRBV5-1; j_gene: TRBJ2-2; CDR3aa: CASSLRGGPGGPGELFF
v_gene: TRBV29-1; j_gene: TRBJ2-5; CDR3aa: CSVELGGKETQYF
v_gene: TRBV11-3; j_gene: TRBJ2-3; CDR3aa: CASSPNMDTQYF
v_gene: TRBV7-7; j_gene: TRBJ1-5; CDR3aa: CASSWDRDIHQPQHF